This T cell receptor beta chain was sequenced during a study of blood T cell repertoires in COVID-19. In the study overall: Samples came from the United States, Italy and Spain, spanning acute and convalescent COVID-19. PBMCs, B-cell-depleted T cells, or T cells were the source of the cDNA or gDNA that made up the material.

The germline V and J ends were trimmed by 5 bases and 6 bases, with 8 bases remaining between them. The CDR3 totals 12 residues. Per germline, CDR1 SGHNT and CDR2 YENEEA. A Seattle source enrolled patients during active infection and followed them longitudinally. Original data processing: For nucleated cells, counts were estimated from reference gene primer amplification. Data came from immunoSEQ multiplex PCR; TCRdb stores just in-frame clones and leaves some out. V, J and clone size were drawn from that table, and D and trimming were deduced from the DNA. The sample has more than 200,000 clones; roughly 88% are singletons.

The TCR was taken from a woman aged 25 to 39 with COVID-19, enrolled during active disease. The rearrangement uses TRBV11-3 and TRBJ2-1, with D perhaps matching TRBD2 (6 bases). Source material: peripheral blood. The CDR3 nucleotides are TGTGCCAGCAGCCCAGCGGGCAATGAGCAGTTCTTC. Translation: CASSPAGNEQFF.